Detailed here is one T cell receptor beta chain. What it recognizes is unknown. From cryopreserved PBMCs came about 2 micrograms of genomic DNA used for TCR beta libraries. Profiled with immunoSEQ multiplex PCR; TCRdb holds only in-frame clones, not every one. Of 65,000 to 85,000 clones listed, roughly 80% were seen once; the top ten hold about 40%. The entry originates in a study of cytotoxic CD8 clonotypes in ibrutinib-treated CLL. On the study more broadly: Samples had a mean of around 260,000 productive templates and about 93,000 productive rearrangements.

V was clipped by 5 bases and J by 5 bases, with 18 bases between them. Germline V gene sequence: CDR1 KGHSH, CDR2 LQKENI. This CDR3 has 15 residues. General study findings and limits: Clonality measured at baseline exceeded age-matched healthy donors, tracking circulating CD8+ T-cell counts. Baseline levels were approached again at progression, after clonality had risen at ibrutinib response.

The starting material was PBMCs, obtained after 24 months of ibrutinib treatment. This TCR was recovered from a human donor with chronic lymphocytic leukemia. This chain links TRBV18 with TRBJ1-1, with D perhaps TRBD1 (6 bases). The CDR3 spells CASSMPGQGGTEAFF. The CDR3 nucleotides are TGTGCCAGCTCAATGCCGGGACAAGGAGGGACTGAAGCTTTCTTT.